The clone carrying this TCR beta chain was seen a few times. Its antigen is not identified. A second roughly 6 to 12 cycle PCR used barcoded and J-beta primers. TCRdb itself ran the 5' RACE reads through MiXCR, one entry per CDR3 protein. The table has hundreds of thousands of distinct CDR3 sequences, about 20% seen once. This CDR3 is built from 13 residues. Deletions cut 2 bases from V and 1 base from J, with 8 bases between. Germline V CDR1 and CDR2: DFQATT, SNEGSKA (reference sequence). The data derive from a study of blood T cells in healthy people across ages. Study outcomes and limitations: Donor CMV status, an unknown factor, possibly confounded changes in expanded clonotypes.

Sequenced: blood. The sequence was collected from a man between 65 and 79 years old in good health. The V gene is TRBV20-1, the J gene TRBJ1-1, with D perhaps matching TRBD1 (5 bases). The CDR3 nucleotides read TGCAGTGCTAGAAGGACACCGAACACTGAAGCTTTCTTT. It codes for CSARRTPNTEAFF.